The 6 T cell receptor beta chains listed next were all sequenced from one sample in a study of regulatory T cells in long-lasting Graves disease. Time point noted: newly diagnosed GD, antithyroid drugs for less than 3 months. PBMCs were the source of the RNA used for TCR sequencing. Building the TCR beta libraries relied on iRepertoire HTBI primers, and CDR3 regions underwent Arm-PCR. TCRdb re-analysed the multiplex PCR reads in MiXCR, keeping a single row per CDR3 protein. The top ten hold around 15% of the sample, which has 400,000 to 550,000 distinct CDR3 sequences, under 15% seen once. These data were also reused for a study on T cells in Graves' hyperthyroidism and ophthalmopathy.

Sequences were derived from peripheral blood mononuclear cells (PBMCs), sampled at new diagnosis, from a patient treated with antithyroid drugs. These receptors were obtained from a woman in her twenties or thirties with Graves disease.

This clonotype was picked up many times. The CDR3 DNA reads as TGTGCCAGCTCACCACCTCGGACAGCCGGGGAGCTGTTTTTT. Translation: CASSPPRTAGELFF. V is TRBV18 and J is TRBJ2-2, with D possibly being TRBD1 (6 bases). V was trimmed by 0 bases and J by 6 bases, leaving 8 bases between them. This CDR3 is 14 amino acids long. Looked up from germline, CDR1 is KGHSH and CDR2 is LQKENI.

This clonotype was picked up many times. CDR3 region: CASRRTSGSSYNEQFF. The CDR3, as DNA: TGTGCCAGCAGGCGGACTAGCGGGAGCTCCTACAATGAGCAGTTCTTC. The chain combines TRBV12-3 or TRBV12-4 with TRBJ2-1, with 13 bases aligning to TRBD2. The CDR3 spans 16 residues. The V and J ends lost 6 bases and 0 bases, in that order; junction bases with no gene match: 2.

This clonotype has ten or more counts. The V call is TRBV6-2 or TRBV6-3, the J call TRBJ2-3, with D perhaps matching TRBD2 (5 bases). The CDR3 extends over 15 amino acids. The V gene's germline CDR1 is MNHEY and CDR2 SVGEGT. V gave up 2 bases and J gave up 2 bases, with 11 bases separating them. As DNA, the CDR3 is TGTGCCAGCAGTTACGCGGAGGCACCCACAGATACGCAGTATTTT. Encoded protein: CASSYAEAPTDTQYF.

The V gene is TRBV6-5, the J gene TRBJ2-7; D call uncertain. Germline V gene data show CDR1 as MNHEY and CDR2 as SVGAGI. CDR3 size: 14 residues. Deletions cut 0 bases from V and 3 bases from J, with 9 bases between. The CDR3 bases are TGTGCCAGCAGTTACTCAGCCACGAACTACGAGCAGTACTTC. Protein sequence: CASSYSATNYEQYF.

As regards this clonotype: This likely traces to a read error, being one base from a far larger clone. V is TRBV6-1 and J is TRBJ2-1, with TRBD1 as a possible D gene (5 bases). The J call could be wrong; TRBJ2-4 is a better fit for the DNA end. The CDR3 loop spans 14 amino acids. Germline V lookup: CDR1 MNHNS, CDR2 SASEGT. The chain's CDR3 is CASSEQAGANIQYF. The CDR3 DNA sequence: TGTGCCAGCAGTGAACAGGCTGGGGCAAACATTCAGTACTTC.

The rearrangement uses TRBV9 and TRBJ2-7; D call uncertain. Germline V gene lookup returns CDR1 SGDLS and CDR2 YYNGEE. This CDR3 contains 11 residues. V shed 7 bases and J shed 6 bases, with 11 bases lying between them. CDR3 bases: TGTGCCAGCGGTGCGGCCTCCGAGCAGTACTTC. This gives the protein CASGAASEQYF.